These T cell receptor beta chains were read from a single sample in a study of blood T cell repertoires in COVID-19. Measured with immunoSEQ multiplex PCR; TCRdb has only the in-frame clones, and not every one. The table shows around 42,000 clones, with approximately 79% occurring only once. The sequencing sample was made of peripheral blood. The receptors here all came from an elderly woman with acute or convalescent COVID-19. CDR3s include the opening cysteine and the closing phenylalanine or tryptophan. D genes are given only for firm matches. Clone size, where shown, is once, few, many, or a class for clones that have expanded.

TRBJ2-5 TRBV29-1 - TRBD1 TGCAGCGTTGAAGAGGGTGACAGGGGGCAAGAGACCCAGTACTTC CSVEEGDRGQETQYF
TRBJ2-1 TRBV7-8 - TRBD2 TGTGCCAGCAGCCCCCTGAGTAGCGGGAGTGGGGTCAATGAGCAGTTCTTC CASSPLSSGSGVNEQFF
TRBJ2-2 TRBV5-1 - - TGCGCCAGCAGCTTGCGGGACACCGGGGAGCTGTTTTTT CASSLRDTGELFF
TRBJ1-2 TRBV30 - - TGTGCCTGGAGTGGACAGGTTGGCTATGGCTACACCTTC CAWSGQVGYGYTF
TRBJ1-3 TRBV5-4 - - TGTGCCAGCAGCAATGGACAGTTGTCTGGAAACACCATATATTTT CASSNGQLSGNTIYF
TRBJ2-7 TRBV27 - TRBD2 TGTGCCAGCAGTTTAACTATTTGGACTAGCGGGCCGGGGAACGAGCAGTACTTC CASSLTIWTSGPGNEQYF
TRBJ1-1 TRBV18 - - TGTGCCAGCTCACCGGACAGCACTGAAGCTTTCTTT CASSPDSTEAFF
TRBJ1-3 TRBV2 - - TGTGCCGGATCAGGGGCTGGAAACACCATATATTTT CAGSGAGNTIYF
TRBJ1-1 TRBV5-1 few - TGCGCCAGCAGCTTGGACTCTGGGAACACTGAAGCTTTCTTT CASSLDSGNTEAFF
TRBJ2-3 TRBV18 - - TGTGCCAGCTCCGGGGGTGTTACAGATACGCAGTATTTT CASSGGVTDTQYF
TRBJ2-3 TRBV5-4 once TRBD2 TGTGCCAGCAGCTGGACTAGCGGAACTAGCACAGATACGCAGTATTTT CASSWTSGTSTDTQYF
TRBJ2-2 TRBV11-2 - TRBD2 TGTGCCAGCAGCTTGGCACTAGCGGTTTCGAACACCGGGGAGCTGTTTTTT CASSLALAVSNTGELFF
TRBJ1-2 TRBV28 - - TGTGCCAGCAGTTCGGACGGGGTCTATGGCTACACCTTC CASSSDGVYGYTF
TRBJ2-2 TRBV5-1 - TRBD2 TGCGCCAGCAGCTCCCAAGCGGGAGGTAGCGGGGAGCTGTTTTTT CASSSQAGGSGELFF
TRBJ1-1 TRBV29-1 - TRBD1 TGCAGCGTTGGGGAGTATCAGGGGGGAGAGCGCACTGAAGCTTTCTTT CSVGEYQGGERTEAFF
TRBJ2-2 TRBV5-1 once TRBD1 TGCGCCAGCAGCCCGATGGCACGGACAGGGGGCAGCGGGGAGCTGTTTTTT CASSPMARTGGSGELFF
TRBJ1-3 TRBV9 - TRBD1 TGTGCCAGCAGCGTAGTTGAGAGGGGGCTTGGAAACACCATATATTTT CASSVVERGLGNTIYF
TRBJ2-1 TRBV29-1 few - TGCAGCGTTGTACTAACCCTTGATGAGCAGTTCTTC CSVVLTLDEQFF
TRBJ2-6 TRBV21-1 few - TGTGCCAGCAGCAAAGGCGGGGCTAGCGGGGGCTCTGGGGCCAACGTCCTGACTTTC CASSKGGASGGSGANVLTF
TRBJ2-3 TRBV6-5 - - TGTGCCAGCACCCCAGGGGCAGTAGTTACAGATACGCAGTATTTT CASTPGAVVTDTQYF
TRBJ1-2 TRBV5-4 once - TGTGCCAGCAGCCTGGCTGGCAACAACTATGGCTACACCTTC CASSLAGNNYGYTF
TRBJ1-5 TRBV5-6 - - TGTGCCAGCAGCTACTTCGAGCAGCCCCAGCATTTT CASSYFEQPQHF
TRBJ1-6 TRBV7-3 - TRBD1 TGTGCCAGCAGCCTGGGACAGGGCGGCGGGAATTCACCCCTCCACTTT CASSLGQGGGNSPLHF
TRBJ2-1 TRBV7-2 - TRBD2 TGTGCCAGCAGCTTTATATTCTCTAGCGGGAGTAGCAATGAGCAGTTCTTC CASSFIFSSGSSNEQFF
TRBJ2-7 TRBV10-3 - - TGTGCCATCAGTGGACAGACAGGCCACTACGAGCAGTACTTC CAISGQTGHYEQYF
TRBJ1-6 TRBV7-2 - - TGTGCCAGCAGCTTAGGGCTACAGGGTTCTTTTTATAATTCACCCCTCCACTTT CASSLGLQGSFYNSPLHF
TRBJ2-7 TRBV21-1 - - TGTGCCAGCAGCAAAATTTCCATGGGCAGCCCTATCTACGAGCAGTACTTC CASSKISMGSPIYEQYF
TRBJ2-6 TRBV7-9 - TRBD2 TGTGCCAGCAGCCGACTAGCGGGCTCTGGGGCCAACGTCCTGACTTTC CASSRLAGSGANVLTF
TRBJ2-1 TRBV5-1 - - TGCGCCAGCAGCTTGTCTGCGGGCCTCTACAATGAGCAGTTCTTC CASSLSAGLYNEQFF
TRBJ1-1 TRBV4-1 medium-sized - TGCGCCAGCAGCCATTCAGAGAGGGCTGAAGCTTTCTTT CASSHSERAEAFF
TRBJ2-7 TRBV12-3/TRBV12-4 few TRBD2 TGTGCCAGCAGTCCCGGGACTAGCGGGACGCAGTACTTC CASSPGTSGTQYF
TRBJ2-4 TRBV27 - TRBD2 TGTGCCAGCAGTCGACCGGGACTAGGGAAAAACATTCAGTACTTC CASSRPGLGKNIQYF
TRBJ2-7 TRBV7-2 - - TGTGCCAGCAGCCTCAGACAGGTCATCTCCTACGAGCAGTACTTC CASSLRQVISYEQYF